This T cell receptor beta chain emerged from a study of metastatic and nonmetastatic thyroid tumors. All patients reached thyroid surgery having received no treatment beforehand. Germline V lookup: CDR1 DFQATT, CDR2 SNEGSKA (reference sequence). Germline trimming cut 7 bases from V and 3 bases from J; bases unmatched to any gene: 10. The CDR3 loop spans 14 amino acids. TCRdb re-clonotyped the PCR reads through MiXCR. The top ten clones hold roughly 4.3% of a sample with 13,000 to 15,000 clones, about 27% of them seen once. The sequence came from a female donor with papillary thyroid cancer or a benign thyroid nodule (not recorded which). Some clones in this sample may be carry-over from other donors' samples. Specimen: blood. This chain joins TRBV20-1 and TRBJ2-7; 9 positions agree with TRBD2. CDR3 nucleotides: TGCAGTGTTAATAGCGGGGGAGATAACTACGAGCAGTACTTC. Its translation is CSVNSGGDNYEQYF.